This T cell receptor (beta chain) was recovered during a study of blood T cell repertoires in COVID-19 (dated by TCRdb to 2019 to 2021). Some background on the complete study: Samples from collaborators originated in the United States, Italy and Spain and spanned both the acute and convalescent phases of COVID-19. The material from the prospective study consisted of cDNA or gDNA derived from T cells, B-cell-depleted T cells, or PBMCs. Subjects who had been exposed to COVID-19, were actively infected with it, or had recovered from it provided the deeply sampled blood TCRbeta repertoires that made up the dataset. The repertoires were made available in a free public database intended to serve as a resource for research on the immune response to SARS-CoV-2. The samples were drawn from two sources: the first 160 participants of the ongoing ImmuneRACE study, and 1,000 to 1,500 subjects contributed by 6 global collaborators. Nearly every sample came with metadata listing a de-identified subject ID, COVID-19 status, age in years and sex. HLA class I and class II types, where available, came from metadata supplied by the sample provider rather than from assay-based typing. Broader findings and caveats from the paper: The amount of clinical and demographic metadata varied by source and participant and was provided uncurated.

TCRbeta CDR3 regions were amplified from genomic DNA by means of the immunoSEQ Assay, a bias-controlled multiplex PCR. The paper's processing steps were these. Within the assay, amplification of reference gene primers was used to estimate how many nucleated cells each sample contained. To quantify the absolute abundance of each unique TCRbeta CDR3 rearrangement, sequence reads were collapsed and filtered. For each sample, productive Simpson clonality was calculated as the square root of Simpson's diversity index across productive rearrangements. This is the immuneACCESS table as TCRdb keeps it, with only in-frame sequences that have V and J called. A part of the clones is gone; compared with another copy, unresolved V genes explain less than half, and the rest is unexplained. V and J calls plus clone size are reproduced from that table; the DNA served to infer D and trimming. The sample contains more than 95,000 clones, about four fifths of them found a single time. 15% of the sample belongs to the ten largest clones.

Comments on this clone: Its antigen is unknown. Base qualities are not provided; no much larger clone lies one nucleotide away.

Trimming takes 5 bases off V and 6 bases off J; junction bases not matched to a gene: 5. Sequences MDHEN (CDR1) and SYDVKM (CDR2) are obtained from the germline V gene. The CDR3 runs 15 residues from the cysteine to the phenylalanine. Kept here is only the CDR3 DNA, which spans 45 bases and is read in frame from base 1. Whole blood was collected in K2EDTA tubes by collaborating institutions according to the institutions' own protocols. For TCRbeta analysis, collaborator samples were shipped as frozen whole blood, as isolated PBMCs, or as DNA extracted from either sample type. This TCR was sampled from a woman older than 75 with acute or convalescent COVID-19. The sample was peripheral blood. The chain was built from TRBV28 and TRBJ1-6; 9 central bases correspond to TRBD1. The CDR3 reads CASSRGQGFNSPLHF. Read as DNA, the sequence is TGTGCCAGCAGTAGGGGACAGGGTTTTAATTCACCCCTCCACTTT.